The rows below give T cell receptor beta chains drawn from one sample of a study of cytomegalovirus exposure and HLA in healthy donors. Using immunoSEQ multiplex PCR, the repertoire was profiled, and TCRdb retains in-frame clones only, with some absent. Of 150,000 to 200,000 clones in the sample, approximately 81% were seen once. The sequenced sample consisted of PBMCs. All receptors derive from a woman in her fifties or sixties in good health and CMV-seronegative. The CDR3 runs from the conserved cysteine through the conserved F or W. The order of the fields is J gene, clone size, D gene, V gene, CDR3 protein, CDR3 DNA. The D gene is left open where the match is weak. Only some rows state a clone size, as once, few, many or a class for expanded clones.

TRBJ2-4 - TRBD1 TRBV29-1 CSVGQGAGKNIQYF TGCAGCGTTGGACAGGGGGCAGGCAAAAACATTCAGTACTTC
TRBJ1-2 - TRBD1 TRBV9 CASSVGTGNNYGYTF TGTGCCAGCAGCGTAGGGACAGGGAATAACTATGGCTACACCTTC
TRBJ2-2 - TRBD2 TRBV7-8 CASSFLGLAGVGRNTGELFF TGTGCCAGCAGCTTTTTGGGATTAGCGGGAGTCGGCAGGAACACCGGGGAGCTGTTTTTT
TRBJ2-7 - - TRBV7-9 CSSSPQYEQYF TGTTCCAGCAGCCCCCAATACGAGCAGTACTTC
TRBJ1-5 - TRBD1 TRBV18 CASSPGQGARQPQHF TGTGCCAGCTCGCCGGGACAGGGGGCTCGGCAGCCCCAGCATTTT
TRBJ2-1 once - TRBV7-2 CASSSGTFGEQFF TGTGCCAGCAGCTCAGGGACTTTCGGCGAGCAGTTCTTC
TRBJ2-1 once TRBD1 TRBV28 CATQGALEQFF TGTGCCACCCAGGGGGCCTTGGAGCAGTTCTTC
TRBJ1-1 - TRBD1 TRBV18 CASSPGQGGSSTEAFF TGTGCCAGCTCACCAGGACAGGGCGGTTCGAGCACTGAAGCTTTCTTT
TRBJ2-7 once TRBD1 TRBV30 CAWSRTGYEQYF TGTGCCTGGAGCCGGACAGGCTACGAGCAGTACTTC
TRBJ2-7 - - TRBV5-4 CASSARPGSDSYEQYF TGTGCCAGCAGCGCCCGTCCCGGGAGTGACTCCTACGAGCAGTACTTC
TRBJ1-4 - - TRBV7-9 CSSSSGDEKLFF TGTTCCAGCAGCTCAGGGGATGAAAAACTGTTTTTT